These T cell receptor beta chains were read from a single sample in a study of blood T cell repertoires in COVID-19. Assay: immunoSEQ multiplex PCR; the TCRdb copy retains only in-frame clones and omits some. The data contain 190,000 or so clones, around nine tenths of them singletons. Sequencing was done on a sample of peripheral blood. The receptors shown here come from a man in his forties with active or convalescent COVID-19. Both conserved end residues are part of each CDR3. The D gene is left open where the match is weak. Clone sizes are given selectively: once, few, many, or a class where the clone is expanded.

TRBD2 NA 17 TRBJ2-5 TRBV11-2 TGTGCCAGCAGTCCCGGGACTAGCGGGGGGGCAAGGGAGACCCAGTACTTC CASSPGTSGGARETQYF
TRBD1 NA 15 TRBJ1-1 TRBV6-5 TGTGCCAGCAGTTACTCGAGAAGGACAGGGGGTAAAGCTTTCTTT CASSYSRRTGGKAFF
TRBD1 NA 14 TRBJ1-2 TRBV6-2/TRBV6-3 TGTGCCAGCAGTTTCCGGGACAGGGGATATGGCTACACCTTC CASSFRDRGYGYTF
NA NA 14 TRBJ1-4 TRBV7-2 TGTGCCAGCAGCTCCTCATCAGGGGTAGAAAAACTGTTTTTT CASSSSSGVEKLFF
NA NA 16 TRBJ2-3 TRBV3-1/TRBV3-2 TGTGCCAGCAGCCAAGGTGAAGCAGGGCACACAGATACGCAGTATTTT CASSQGEAGHTDTQYF
NA once 14 TRBJ1-2 TRBV7-9 TGTGCCAGCACTGAGGAGAGGGGGTACTATGGCTACACCTTC CASTEERGYYGYTF
TRBD1 NA 13 TRBJ2-7 TRBV5-1 TGCGCCAGCAGCTCGGGACAGGGTATCGAGCAGTACTTC CASSSGQGIEQYF
NA NA 19 TRBJ2-5 TRBV7-6 TGTGCCAGCAGCTTAGATGGAGGAGGGACAGACATTTATAAAGAGACCCAGTACTTC CASSLDGGGTDIYKETQYF
TRBD1 NA 15 TRBJ2-1 TRBV18 TGTGCCAGCTCACCGTGGACAGGGTATAACAATGAGCAGTTCTTC CASSPWTGYNNEQFF
TRBD1 NA 14 TRBJ2-7 TRBV18 TGTGCCAGCTCACCCCGGGACAGTTTCTACGAGCAGTACTTC CASSPRDSFYEQYF
NA NA 14 TRBJ1-1 TRBV5-1 TGCGCCAGCAGCTGGACCCCAGGGGACACTGAAGCTTTCTTT CASSWTPGDTEAFF
NA NA 17 TRBJ2-5 TRBV4-2 TGTGCCAGCAGCCCCCGTGGGGGGGGCCTACTCCAAGAGACCCAGTACTTC CASSPRGGGLLQETQYF
TRBD1 NA 17 TRBJ2-6 TRBV24-1 TGTGCCACCGAAACCGGGACAGGGGCGGCTGGGGCCAACGTCCTGACTTTC CATETGTGAAGANVLTF
NA NA 15 TRBJ2-1 TRBV5-1 TGCGCCAGCAGCCCCATCCTCCGGGACGGGAGTGAGCAGTTCTTC CASSPILRDGSEQFF
TRBD1 few 16 TRBJ2-5 TRBV27 TGTGCCAGCAGTTTCGGGACAGGGGTGGGAGAAGAGACCCAGTACTTC CASSFGTGVGEETQYF
NA NA 14 TRBJ2-1 TRBV7-2 TGTGCCAGCAGCTCTGGGTATGTGGCGGATGAGCAGTTCTTC CASSSGYVADEQFF
NA few 14 TRBJ1-1 TRBV6-1 TGTGCCAGCAGTGATAAGGGGATGAACACTGAAGCTTTCTTT CASSDKGMNTEAFF
TRBD2 few 14 TRBJ2-7 TRBV2 TGTGCCAGCACACCTCGGGGGGGCCCTGGCGAGCAGTACTTC CASTPRGGPGEQYF
NA NA 14 TRBJ1-1 TRBV28 TGTGCCAGCAGTTTGAACGGGGGGTCGGGAAAAGCTTTCTTT CASSLNGGSGKAFF
NA NA 14 TRBJ1-2 TRBV5-1 TGCGCCAGCAGCTTGGAACAGGGAATGGATGGCTACACCTTC CASSLEQGMDGYTF
NA NA 15 TRBJ1-2 TRBV28 TGTGCCAGCAGTTTATACGGGGGGAATAACTATGGCTACACCTTC CASSLYGGNNYGYTF
TRBD1 NA 14 TRBJ1-6 TRBV4-3 TGCGCCAGCCAGACAGGGCATGGTGATTCACCCCTCCACTTT CASQTGHGDSPLHF
NA NA 13 TRBJ2-7 TRBV7-3 TGTGCCAGCAGCTACCAGGATGGCTACGAGCAGTACTTC CASSYQDGYEQYF
NA NA 15 TRBJ1-6 TRBV30 TGTGCTTGGGGGGCGGACAGTTACTATAATTCACCCCTCCACTTT CAWGADSYYNSPLHF
NA NA 15 TRBJ1-5 TRBV28 TGTGCCAGCAGACGCCAGGGCTCTGGGAATCAGCCCCAGCATTTT CASRRQGSGNQPQHF
TRBD1 NA 12 TRBJ2-1 TRBV7-3 TGTGCCAGCAGTGTAGGGGGCCTTGAGCAGTTCTTC CASSVGGLEQFF
NA NA 17 TRBJ1-1 TRBV3-1/TRBV3-2 TGTGCCAGCAGCGCGAGCCTGGGGGGTCGATCAAACACTGAAGCTTTCTTT CASSASLGGRSNTEAFF
NA NA 15 TRBJ2-5 TRBV24-1 TGTGCCACCAGTGATCACCGACAGTTTGAAGAGACCCAGTACTTC CATSDHRQFEETQYF
TRBD2 once 15 TRBJ2-3 TRBV7-2 TGTGCCAGCAGCTTACAGCGGGGGGGCCAGGATACGCAGTATTTT CASSLQRGGQDTQYF
NA few 14 TRBJ1-5 TRBV19 TGTGCCAGTAGGAAGTCGCAGGCTAATCAGCCCCAGCATTTT CASRKSQANQPQHF
TRBD1 NA 15 TRBJ2-3 TRBV14 TGTGCCAGCAGCCGAATCGGACAGGGAACAGATACGCAGTATTTT CASSRIGQGTDTQYF
NA NA 13 TRBJ1-2 TRBV10-3 TGTGCCATCACTCGCGACAGTTCCTATGGCTACACCTTC CAITRDSSYGYTF
NA NA 13 TRBJ1-5 TRBV12-3/TRBV12-4 TGTGCCAGCAACCGGGGGGGAGGTCAGCCCCAGCATTTT CASNRGGGQPQHF
NA NA 11 TRBJ1-1 TRBV4-1 TGCGCCAGCAGCCAGGGCCTTGAAGCTTTCTTT CASSQGLEAFF
TRBD1 NA 15 TRBJ2-5 TRBV28 TGTGCCAGCAGTTTCTCGGGACAGGGACAAGAGACCCAGTACTTC CASSFSGQGQETQYF
TRBD2 few 16 TRBJ2-3 TRBV7-6 TGTGCCAGCGCACGAGGTGGCGGGGGGGGCGGAGATACGCAGTATTTT CASARGGGGGGDTQYF
NA once 12 TRBJ1-6 TRBV18 TGTGCCAGCTCAGGGGGGGTAGGACCCCTCCACTTT CASSGGVGPLHF
NA NA 16 TRBJ1-5 TRBV7-8 TGTGCCAGCAGCTTCGTAATTTGGGGGCGCAATCAGCCCCAGCATTTT CASSFVIWGRNQPQHF
TRBD2 NA 13 TRBJ2-5 TRBV7-2 TGTGCCAGCAGCCCCGGGAGGGTAGAGACCCAGTACTTC CASSPGRVETQYF
TRBD1 NA 11 TRBJ1-2 TRBV6-5 TGTGCCAGCACAGGGGGGTATGGCTACACCTTC CASTGGYGYTF
TRBD1 NA 15 TRBJ1-5 TRBV6-6 TGTGCCAGCAGTCCGGGACAGGGTAGCAATCAGCCCCAGCATTTT CASSPGQGSNQPQHF
TRBD1 NA 16 TRBJ1-4 TRBV10-2 TGCGCCAGCAGTGAGCACCGGACAGGGGAGTGGGAAAAACTGTTTTTT CASSEHRTGEWEKLFF
NA NA 15 TRBJ1-5 TRBV4-1 TGCGCCAGCAGCCAACTGGACAGCCACTATCAGCCCCAGCATTTT CASSQLDSHYQPQHF
NA NA 14 TRBJ1-4 TRBV7-2 TGTGCCAGCAGCCCAAATCCAACTAATGAAAAACTGTTTTTT CASSPNPTNEKLFF
NA NA 13 TRBJ1-5 TRBV5-8 TGTGCCAGCAGCGTCAGGGGTGTTCGGCCCCAGCATTTT CASSVRGVRPQHF
TRBD2 NA 19 TRBJ2-5 TRBV11-2 TGTGCCAGCAGCTTAGATCAACTGTCTTGGGCGGGGGTCCAAGAGACCCAGTACTTC CASSLDQLSWAGVQETQYF
TRBD1 NA 15 TRBJ1-5 TRBV6-2/TRBV6-3 TGTGCCAGCAGCACTGACAGGGAGTCGGGTCAGCCCCAGCATTTT CASSTDRESGQPQHF
TRBD1 NA 12 TRBJ1-2 TRBV30 TGTGCCTGGACCGGGACAGGCTATGGCTACACCTTC CAWTGTGYGYTF
NA once 11 TRBJ1-1 TRBV28 TGTGCCAGCAGTTTGGGGGGGATGGCTTTCTTT CASSLGGMAFF
TRBD1 NA 15 TRBJ2-7 TRBV6-5 TGTGCCAGCACTCCAGGACAGGCCCCATCCTACGAGCAGTACTTC CASTPGQAPSYEQYF
NA NA 17 TRBJ1-2 TRBV6-2/TRBV6-3 TGTGCCAGCAGTTACAGTGGCGGCAGAGATATGGACTATGGCTACACCTTC CASSYSGGRDMDYGYTF
NA few 14 TRBJ1-6 TRBV3-1/TRBV3-2 TGTGCCAGCAGCCCTCGCTCCTATAATTCACCCCTCCACTTT CASSPRSYNSPLHF
NA NA 13 TRBJ1-1 TRBV9 TGTGCCAGCAGCAGTGGGAGGGGCACTGAAGCTTTCTTT CASSSGRGTEAFF
NA few 13 TRBJ1-2 TRBV27 TGTGCCAGCAGTTGGGCGAGAATGGATGGCTACACCTTC CASSWARMDGYTF
NA NA 13 TRBJ1-1 TRBV5-8 TGTGCCAGCAGCTTGGCCCGGGACACTGAAGCTTTCTTT CASSLARDTEAFF
TRBD1 once 16 TRBJ1-3 TRBV5-1 TGCGCCAGCAGCCGTACCGGGACAGGGGATCGAAACACCATATATTTT CASSRTGTGDRNTIYF
NA NA 12 TRBJ2-7 TRBV5-1 TGCGCCAGCAGCGTCGACAGTTACGAGCAGTACTTC CASSVDSYEQYF
TRBD2 NA 13 TRBJ2-5 TRBV11-2 TGTGCCAGCAGAACTAGCGGTCTGGAGACCCAGTACTTC CASRTSGLETQYF
NA NA 14 TRBJ2-2 TRBV19 TGTGCCAGTAGTCCAAGACAGAACACCGGGGAGCTGTTTTTT CASSPRQNTGELFF